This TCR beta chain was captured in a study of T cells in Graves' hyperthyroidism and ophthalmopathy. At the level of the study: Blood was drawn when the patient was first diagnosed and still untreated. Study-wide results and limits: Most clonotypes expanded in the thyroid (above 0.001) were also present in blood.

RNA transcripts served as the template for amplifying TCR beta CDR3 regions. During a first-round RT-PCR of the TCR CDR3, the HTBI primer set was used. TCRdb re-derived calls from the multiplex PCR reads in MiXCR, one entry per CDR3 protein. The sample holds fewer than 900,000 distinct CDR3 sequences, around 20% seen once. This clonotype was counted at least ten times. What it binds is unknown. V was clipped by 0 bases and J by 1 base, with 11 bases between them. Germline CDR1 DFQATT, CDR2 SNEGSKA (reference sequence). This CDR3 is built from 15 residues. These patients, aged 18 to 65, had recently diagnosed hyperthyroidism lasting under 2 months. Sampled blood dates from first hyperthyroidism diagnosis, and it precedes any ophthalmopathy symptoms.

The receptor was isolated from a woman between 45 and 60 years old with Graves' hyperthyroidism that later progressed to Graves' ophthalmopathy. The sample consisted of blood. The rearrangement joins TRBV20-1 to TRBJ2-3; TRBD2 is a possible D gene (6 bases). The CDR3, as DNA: TGCAGTGCTAGAGATCCCCCTAGCGGCACAGATACGCAGTATTTT. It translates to CSARDPPSGTDTQYF.